This T cell receptor beta chain was sequenced for a study of post-analysis software for immune sequencing data. Looking at the study overall: As for disease course, relapsing-remitting, secondary progressive and progressive-relapsing multiple sclerosis were all included. Study conclusions and caveats: TRBV5-6, TRBV5-1 and TRBV20-1 belonged to a set of roughly 5 TRBV segments that were more frequent in patients than controls. Under the F measure, samples that were prepared in one batch clustered strongly together.

The CDR3 is 13 residues long. V gave up 3 bases and J gave up 5 bases, with 10 bases separating them. Unique molecular identifiers were present in the TCR beta cDNA libraries. A single record per CDR3 protein comes from TCRdb applying MiXCR to the PCR reads. The top ten hold 4.9% of the sample, which has approximately 730,000 distinct CDR3 sequences, around 42% seen once. Of note for this clonotype: No antigen is known for it.

The sample taken for sequencing was blood. The rearrangement joins TRBV12-3 or TRBV12-4 to TRBJ2-5; D may be TRBD1 (6 bases). The TCR originated in a girl aged 10-17 years with multiple sclerosis. CDR3 nucleotide sequence: TGTGCCAGCAGTTTTCAGGGGATGGAGACCCAGTACTTC. Its protein product is CASSFQGMETQYF.